This T cell receptor (beta chain) was captured in a study of cytomegalovirus exposure and HLA in healthy donors. Findings of the study overall: Previous analysis showed most TCR beta V segments were productive about 87% or about 30% of the time.

A remark on this clone: Antigen unknown.

PCR was performed using 60 Vbeta and 13 Jbeta primers. TCRdb keeps only in-frame clones here, not all; method: immunoSEQ multiplex PCR. The data show 83,000 or so clones, about 75% seen once. This CDR3 has 15 residues. V lost 0 bases to trimming and J lost 2 bases, with 10 bases between them. Germline CDR1 is MNHEY and CDR2 is SVGAGI. Despite likely unrecorded immune exposures, the donors were nominally healthy at the time of sampling. The clonotype originates from a female donor in good health and CMV-seronegative. The V call is TRBV6-5, the J call TRBJ1-2; D possibly corresponds to TRBD1 (5 bases). The sample taken for sequencing was PBMCs. This CDR3 is CASSYSSGKNYGYTF. DNA for the CDR3: TGTGCCAGCAGTTACTCGTCAGGGAAAAACTATGGCTACACCTTC.